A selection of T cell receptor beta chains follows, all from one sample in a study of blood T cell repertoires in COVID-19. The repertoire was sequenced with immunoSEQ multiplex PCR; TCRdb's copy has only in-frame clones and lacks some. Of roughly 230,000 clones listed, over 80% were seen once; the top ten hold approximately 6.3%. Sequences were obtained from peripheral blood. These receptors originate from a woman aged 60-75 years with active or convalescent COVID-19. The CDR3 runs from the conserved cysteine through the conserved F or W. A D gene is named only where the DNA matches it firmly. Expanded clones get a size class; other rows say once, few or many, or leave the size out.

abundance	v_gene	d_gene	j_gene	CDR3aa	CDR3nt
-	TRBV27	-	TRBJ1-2	CASSKGPNYGYTF	TGTGCCAGCTCTAAGGGGCCCAACTATGGCTACACCTTC
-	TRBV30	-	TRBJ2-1	CAWSRGYNEQFF	TGTGCCTGGAGTAGGGGATACAATGAGCAGTTCTTC
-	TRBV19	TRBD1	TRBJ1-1	CASSIGTANTEAFF	TGTGCCAGTAGTATCGGGACAGCGAACACTGAAGCTTTCTTT
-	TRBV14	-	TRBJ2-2	CASSQDGGVTGELFF	TGTGCCAGCAGCCAAGATGGCGGGGTAACCGGGGAGCTGTTTTTT
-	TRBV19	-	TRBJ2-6	CAGTSSPGVLTF	TGTGCCGGTACTAGCTCCCCGGGGGTCCTGACTTTC
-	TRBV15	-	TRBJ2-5	CATSRDRGFQETQYF	TGTGCCACCAGCAGAGATCGCGGATTCCAAGAGACCCAGTACTTC
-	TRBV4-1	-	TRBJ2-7	CASSQSGTPYEQYF	TGCGCCAGCAGCCAATCCGGGACACCGTACGAGCAGTACTTC
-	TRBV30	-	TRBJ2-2	CAWSDRFDSLNIGELFF	TGTGCCTGGAGTGACCGTTTCGACAGCCTAAACATCGGGGAGCTGTTTTTT
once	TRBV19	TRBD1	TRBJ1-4	CASSIGTGQEKLFF	TGTGCCAGTAGTATTGGGACAGGACAAGAAAAACTGTTTTTT
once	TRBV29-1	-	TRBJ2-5	CSVEGTGSAETQYF	TGCAGCGTTGAAGGCACAGGGTCGGCGGAGACCCAGTACTTC
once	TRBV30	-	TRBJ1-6	CAWSGSGAMSSYNSPLHF	TGTGCCTGGAGTGGGTCAGGGGCGATGAGCTCCTATAATTCACCCCTCCACTTT
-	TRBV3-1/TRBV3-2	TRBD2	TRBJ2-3	CASSQEGLAGSDTQYF	TGTGCCAGCAGCCAAGAGGGACTAGCGGGGTCAGATACGCAGTATTTT
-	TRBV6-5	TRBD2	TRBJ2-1	CASRRPGGPYNEQFF	TGTGCCAGCAGAAGACCGGGGGGACCCTACAATGAGCAGTTCTTC
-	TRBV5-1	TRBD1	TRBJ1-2	CASSLKTGGEPNYGYTF	TGCGCCAGCAGCCTAAAGACAGGGGGCGAACCTAACTATGGCTACACCTTC
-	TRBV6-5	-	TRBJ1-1	CASRYGAIFPEAFF	TGTGCCAGCAGGTATGGGGCAATTTTCCCTGAAGCTTTCTTT
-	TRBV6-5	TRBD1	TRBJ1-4	CASRGWTGGTEKLFF	TGTGCCAGCAGGGGGTGGACAGGGGGAACTGAAAAACTGTTTTTT
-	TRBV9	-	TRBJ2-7	CASSDRGWSYEQYF	TGTGCCAGCAGCGACCGGGGTTGGAGCTACGAGCAGTACTTC
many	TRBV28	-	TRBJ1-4	CASSHPIAGTNEKLFF	TGTGCCAGCAGCCACCCCATAGCAGGGACTAATGAAAAACTGTTTTTT
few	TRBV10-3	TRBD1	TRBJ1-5	CATGDRDYQPQHF	TGTGCCACGGGGGACAGGGATTATCAGCCCCAGCATTTT
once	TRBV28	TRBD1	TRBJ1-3	CASSPLPIGTDPSGNTIYF	TGTGCCAGCAGTCCCCTCCCCATCGGGACAGACCCCTCTGGAAACACCATATATTTT
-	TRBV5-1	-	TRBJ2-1	CASSLSGFYEQFF	TGCGCCAGCAGCTTATCGGGGTTTTATGAGCAGTTCTTC
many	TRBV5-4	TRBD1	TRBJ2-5	CASSLKGGGRGETQYF	TGTGCCAGCAGCTTGAAAGGGGGCGGACGTGGAGAGACCCAGTACTTC
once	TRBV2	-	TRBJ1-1	CASSVRTDYTEAFF	TGTGCCAGCAGTGTACGGACAGATTACACTGAAGCTTTCTTT
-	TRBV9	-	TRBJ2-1	CASSVVGSQYNEQFF	TGTGCCAGCAGCGTAGTAGGGAGTCAGTACAATGAGCAGTTCTTC
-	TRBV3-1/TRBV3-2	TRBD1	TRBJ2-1	CASSQVPGQGYNEQFF	TGTGCCAGCAGCCAAGTCCCGGGACAGGGCTACAATGAGCAGTTCTTC
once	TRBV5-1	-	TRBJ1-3	CASSLEAGSAGNTIYF	TGCGCCAGCAGCTTGGAGGCAGGGTCGGCGGGAAACACCATATATTTT
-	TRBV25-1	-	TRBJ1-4	CASSEALDIGEKLFF	TGTGCCAGCAGTGAGGCCCTGGACATAGGGGAAAAACTGTTTTTT
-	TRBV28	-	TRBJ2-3	CAIHRGLYTDTQYF	TGTGCCATTCACAGGGGACTTTACACAGATACGCAGTATTTT
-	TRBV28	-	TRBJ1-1	CASSLSGTMNTEAFF	TGTGCCAGCAGTTTGTCCGGGACAATGAACACTGAAGCTTTCTTT
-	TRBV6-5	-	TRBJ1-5	CASSSRGNNQPQHF	TGTGCCAGCAGTTCACGGGGGAACAATCAGCCCCAGCATTTT
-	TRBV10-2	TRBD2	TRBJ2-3	CASSGLADTDTQYF	TGCGCCAGCAGTGGTCTAGCGGACACAGATACGCAGTATTTT
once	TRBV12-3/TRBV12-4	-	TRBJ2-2	CASTLNWELFF	TGTGCCAGCACCCTAAATTGGGAGCTGTTTTTT
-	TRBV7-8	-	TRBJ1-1	CASSQGGRQGVGANTEAFF	TGTGCCAGCAGCCAAGGGGGTAGGCAGGGAGTTGGGGCGAACACTGAAGCTTTCTTT
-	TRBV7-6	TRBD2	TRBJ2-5	CASSWSGGPQETQYF	TGTGCCAGCAGCTGGAGCGGGGGGCCCCAGGAGACCCAGTACTTC
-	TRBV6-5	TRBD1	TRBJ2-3	CASSSRQGAGTDTQYF	TGTGCCAGCAGTTCCCGACAGGGGGCCGGCACAGATACGCAGTATTTT
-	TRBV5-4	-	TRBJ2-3	CASSLGRTMLLDTQYF	TGTGCCAGCAGCTTGGGTAGGACTATGCTCTTGGATACGCAGTATTTT
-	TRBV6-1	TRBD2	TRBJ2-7	CASSEGLLGRYEQYF	TGTGCCAGCAGTGAAGGGCTCCTCGGGAGGTACGAGCAGTACTTC
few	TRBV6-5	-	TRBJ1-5	CASSTAGYQPQHF	TGTGCCAGCTCGACAGCGGGGTATCAGCCCCAGCATTTT
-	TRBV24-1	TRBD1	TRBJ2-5	CATSGTGGAGETQYF	TGTGCCACCAGTGGGACAGGGGGCGCGGGAGAGACCCAGTACTTC
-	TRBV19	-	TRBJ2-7	CASSIGQGHSYEQYF	TGTGCCAGTAGTATAGGGCAGGGTCACTCCTACGAGCAGTACTTC
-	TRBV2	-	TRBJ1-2	CASSVGGRGYTF	TGTGCCAGCAGTGTCGGAGGCAGGGGCTACACCTTC
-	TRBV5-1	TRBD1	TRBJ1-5	CASRQGLGGGNQPQHF	TGCGCCAGCCGACAGGGGCTGGGAGGAGGCAATCAGCCCCAGCATTTT
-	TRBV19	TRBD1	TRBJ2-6	CASSITGGGSGANVLTF	TGTGCCAGTAGTATAACAGGGGGCGGTTCTGGGGCCAACGTCCTGACTTTC
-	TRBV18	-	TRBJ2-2	CASSPRGHVETGELFF	TGTGCCAGCTCACCAAGGGGACACGTCGAGACCGGGGAGCTGTTTTTT
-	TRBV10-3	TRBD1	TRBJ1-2	CASTTGQRNYGYTF	TGTGCCTCAACCACGGGACAGAGGAACTATGGCTACACCTTC
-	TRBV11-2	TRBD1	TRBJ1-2	CASSPQGAYGYTF	TGTGCCAGCAGCCCACAGGGGGCATATGGCTACACCTTC
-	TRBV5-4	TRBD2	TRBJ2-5	CASSPGGAGAEETQYF	TGTGCCAGCAGTCCCGGGGGGGCGGGAGCAGAGGAGACCCAGTACTTC
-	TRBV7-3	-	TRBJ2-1	CASSLRSGDDNEQFF	TGTGCCAGCAGCTTACGCTCCGGGGATGACAATGAGCAGTTCTTC
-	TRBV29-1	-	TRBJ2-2	CSVLRDSNTGELFF	TGCAGCGTCCTACGGGACTCGAACACCGGGGAGCTGTTTTTT
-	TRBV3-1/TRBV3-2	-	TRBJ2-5	CASSQAETQYF	TGTGCCAGCAGCCAAGCGGAGACCCAGTACTTC
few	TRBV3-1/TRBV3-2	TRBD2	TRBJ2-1	CASSLAGGPSYNEQFF	TGTGCCAGCAGCCTAGCGGGGGGGCCCTCCTACAATGAGCAGTTCTTC
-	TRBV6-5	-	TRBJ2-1	CASSVGWGVYEQFF	TGTGCCAGCTCCGTTGGTTGGGGGGTCTATGAGCAGTTCTTC
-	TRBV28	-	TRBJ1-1	CASSLYRVNTEAFF	TGTGCCAGCAGTTTATACAGGGTGAACACTGAAGCTTTCTTT
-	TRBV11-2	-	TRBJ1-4	CASSQSRGDEKLFF	TGTGCCAGCAGCCAGAGCAGGGGAGACGAAAAACTGTTTTTT